The 5 T cell receptor beta chains given below trace back to one sample, sequenced in a study of T cells in localized non-small cell lung cancer. Sequencing was performed with immunoSEQ multiplex PCR; in TCRdb, only in-frame clones are kept and a portion is missing. The sample includes tens of thousands of clones, roughly four fifths of them seen just once. The sequenced sample was peripheral blood, obtained before any cancer treatment. The receptor source for this set is a female donor older than 55 with stage II squamous cell lung carcinoma.

This clone was seen just once. The CDR3 sequence is CASSEWGVHNQPQHF. The CDR3 DNA follows: TGTGCCAGCAGTGAATGGGGGGTCCACAATCAGCCCCAGCATTTT. The J gene is TRBJ1-5, the V gene TRBV2; a weak D match, TRBD1 (5 bases). Germline values: CDR1 SNHLY, CDR2 FYNNEI. The V end lost 2 bases, the J end lost 3 bases, and 11 bases lay between the germline ends. The CDR3 sequence is 15 residues long.

The table lists this clone with a few counts. V usage is TRBV5-1 and J usage is TRBJ1-5, with 8 positions matching TRBD1. With V trimmed by 2 bases and J by 7 bases, 5 bases remained unmatched. Germline-derived CDR1 and CDR2 are SGHRS and YFSETQ. The length of the CDR3 is 14 residues. For the CDR3, the DNA is TGCGCCAGCAGCTTAACAGGGGGAAGACAGCCCCAGCATTTT. Translated, it gives CASSLTGGRQPQHF.

The gene calls are TRBV6-5 and TRBJ1-2, with D unresolved. The CDR3 length is 13 residues. V shed 0 bases and J shed 8 bases, with 10 bases lying between them. CDR1 MNHEY and CDR2 SVGAGI come from the germline V gene. CDR3 DNA sequence: TGTGCCAGCAGTTACTCGGAAGAAGGCGGCTACACCTTC. This translates into CASSYSEEGGYTF.

This clone was found a few times. The chain combines TRBV30 with TRBJ1-1, with TRBD1 identical over 7 bases. Germline V gene sequence: CDR1 GTSNPN, CDR2 SVGIG (reference sequence). V shed 2 bases, J shed 4 bases, and the junction held 4 bases outside the gene matches. The CDR3 is 13 amino acids. CDR3 protein: CAWSLTGVTEAFF. The CDR3 DNA reads TGTGCCTGGAGTCTTACAGGGGTCACTGAAGCTTTCTTT.

The gene calls are TRBV19 and TRBJ2-1; 8 bases line up with TRBD1. V was clipped by 5 bases and J by 3 bases; unmatched bases: 9. Germline assignment: CDR1 LNHDA and CDR2 SQIVND (reference sequence). There are 16 residues in the CDR3. The CDR3 coding sequence is TGTGCCAGTAGTCCCTTCGGACAGGGATACTACAATGAGCAGTTCTTC. This encodes CASSPFGQGYYNEQFF. Full variable domain (missing parts from reference TRBV19 and TRBJ2-1): DGGITQSPKYLFRKEGQNVTLSCEQNLNHDAMYWYRQDPGQGLRLIYYSQIVNDFQKGDIAEGYSVSREKKESFPLTVTSAQKNPTAFYLCASSPFGQGYYNEQFFGPGTRLTVL.